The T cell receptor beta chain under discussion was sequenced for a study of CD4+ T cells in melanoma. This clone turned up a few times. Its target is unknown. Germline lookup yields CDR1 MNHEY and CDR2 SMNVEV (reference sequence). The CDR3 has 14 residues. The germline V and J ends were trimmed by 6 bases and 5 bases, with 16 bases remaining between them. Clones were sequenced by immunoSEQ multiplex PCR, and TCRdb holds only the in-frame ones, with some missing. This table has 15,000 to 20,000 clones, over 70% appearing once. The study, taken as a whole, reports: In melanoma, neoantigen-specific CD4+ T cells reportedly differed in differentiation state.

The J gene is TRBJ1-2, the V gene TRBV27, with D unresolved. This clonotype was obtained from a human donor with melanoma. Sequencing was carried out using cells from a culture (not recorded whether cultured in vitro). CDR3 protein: CASSPRQLGYGYTF. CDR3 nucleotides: TGTGCCAGCAGCCCTAGGCAGTTAGGGTATGGCTACACCTTC.